Each of the 28 T cell receptor beta chains below was sequenced from the same sample in a study of cytomegalovirus exposure and HLA in healthy donors. The method was immunoSEQ multiplex PCR; TCRdb's version includes in-frame clones alone and lacks a portion of them. The sample contains around 98,000 clones, around 85% of which appear only once. Source material: PBMCs. Source of these receptors: a woman in her twenties or thirties in good health and CMV-seronegative.

This chain connects TRBV28 to TRBJ1-5; tentative D call: TRBD1 (5 bases). V was trimmed by 8 bases and J by 4 bases, leaving 12 bases between them. Germline V CDR1 and CDR2: MDHEN, SYDVKM. The length of the CDR3 is 13 residues. The CDR3 DNA reads as TGTGCCAGCCGGGGGAATCGTAATCAGCCCCAGCATTTT. It specifies CASRGNRNQPQHF.

The V call is TRBV7-9, the J call TRBJ1-3, with D perhaps matching TRBD1 (5 bases). Trimming left V 6 bases short and J 1 base short, with 7 bases between. This CDR3 is 13 amino acids long. Germline assignment: CDR1 SEHNR and CDR2 FQNEAQ (reference sequence). CDR3 coding DNA: TGTGCCAGCAGTCAGGGATCTGGAAACACCATATATTTT. Protein product: CASSQGSGNTIYF.

This rearrangement joins TRBV5-1 to TRBJ1-1; the match to TRBD1 covers 8 bases. The CDR3 has 14 amino acids. Losses at the gene ends were 3 bases for V and 0 bases for J; bases not matched to a gene: 1. Germline CDR1 SGHRS, CDR2 YFSETQ. In nucleotides, the CDR3 is TGCGCCAGCAGCTGGACAGGGATGAACACTGAAGCTTTCTTT. Its protein product is CASSWTGMNTEAFF.

This chain links TRBV4-1 with TRBJ1-3; D might be TRBD1 (6 bases). V lost 2 bases, J lost 8 bases, and 16 bases lay in between. Germline V lookup: CDR1 MGHRA, CDR2 YSYEKL. The CDR3 spans 15 residues. CDR3 nucleotide sequence: TGCGCCAGCAGCCAAATAACAGGGTTGGAGGACACCATATATTTT. Translating gives CASSQITGLEDTIYF.

The chain recombines TRBV6-1 with TRBJ2-5, with TRBD2 identical over 8 bases. The CDR3 contains 16 residues. Trimming at V came to 0 bases and at J to 4 bases, leaving 7 bases not matched to a gene. Germline CDR1 reads MNHNS; CDR2 reads SASEGT. The CDR3 region has the DNA TGTGCCAGCAGTGAAGCTACCGGGGGGGTCGGAGAGACCCAGTACTTC. Encoded protein: CASSEATGGVGETQYF.

The chain is built from TRBV7-8 and TRBJ1-6; 7 positions agree with TRBD1. The CDR3 contains 16 residues. The V gene's germline CDR1 is SGHVS and CDR2 FQNEAQ. The J segment lost 7 bases and the V segment lost 2 bases, leaving 8 bases of the junction unmatched. The CDR3 loop reads CASSLLPGQLNSPLHF. Here the CDR3 DNA reads TGTGCCAGCAGCTTACTGCCGGGACAGCTAAATTCACCCCTCCACTTT.

V gene TRBV12-5 combines with J gene TRBJ2-1, with 9 positions matching TRBD2. The germline CDR1 and CDR2 sequences are LGHNT and FRNRAP. J was trimmed by 6 bases and V by 3 bases; bases with no gene match: 3. The CDR3 sequence is 14 residues long. CDR3 coding DNA: TGTGCTAGTGGTTTTAGCGGGAGCCTCAATGAGCAGTTCTTC. Residues: CASGFSGSLNEQFF.

The V gene is TRBV27, the J gene TRBJ2-7, with D possibly being TRBD1 (5 bases). Trimming shortened V by 7 bases and J by 2 bases, and 18 bases separated the two germline ends. Looked up from germline, CDR1 is MNHEY and CDR2 is SMNVEV (reference sequence). The CDR3 runs 15 residues. The CDR3 sequence: CASTPTAGMTYEQYF. The CDR3 region has the DNA TGTGCCAGCACGCCCACCGCAGGGATGACCTACGAGCAGTACTTC.

The rearrangement uses TRBV7-2 and TRBJ1-5, with TRBD1 matching over 7 bases. Germline V gene lookup returns CDR1 SGHTA and CDR2 FQGNSA. The CDR3 covers 16 residues. V trimming: 4 bases; J trimming: 6 bases; junction bases outside the gene matches: 12. The CDR3 DNA reads as TGTGCCAGCAGCTCCCAGACAGGGAGAGGCCTTCAGCCCCAGCATTTT. Its protein is CASSSQTGRGLQPQHF.

This chain links TRBV11-1 with TRBJ2-1; D remains unclear. V was pared by 3 bases and J by 7 bases, with 7 bases between. Germline CDR1 reads SGHAT; CDR2 reads FQDESV (reference sequence). The CDR3 contains 12 residues. The CDR3 DNA reads as TGTGCCAGCAGCTTGAACTCAAATGAGCAGTTCTTC. It specifies CASSLNSNEQFF.

The chain employs TRBV4-3 and TRBJ2-7; D remains unclear. Trimming stripped 0 bases from V and 3 bases from J, with 9 bases between. CDR3 size: 14 residues. The germline CDR1 and CDR2 sequences are LGHNA and YSLEER. The CDR3 nucleotides read TGCGCCAGCAGCCAAGATACGGTGAACTACGAGCAGTACTTC. This encodes CASSQDTVNYEQYF.

As DNA, the CDR3 is TGCGCCAGCAGCCAATTAGGGGTGGCCACTGAAGCTTTCTTT. Translating it yields CASSQLGVATEAFF. The V call is TRBV4-3, the J call TRBJ1-1, with D possibly being TRBD1 (5 bases). V was cut by 2 bases and J by 4 bases, with 11 bases left in between. The length of the CDR3 is 14 residues. Germline assignment: CDR1 LGHNA and CDR2 YSLEER.

In nucleotides, the CDR3 is TGTGCCAGCAGTGAGGCCGGGGATGAGCAGTTCTTC. Protein sequence: CASSEAGDEQFF. This chain uses TRBV6-1 with TRBJ2-1; maybe TRBD2 (5 bases). CDR3 size: 12 residues. The V gene's germline CDR1 is MNHNS and CDR2 SASEGT. V gave up 3 bases and J gave up 8 bases, with 8 bases separating them.

Details on this clone: One junction end does not reproduce the germline sequence, and a read error may be involved. CDR3 in amino acids: CASSSAGSGTEEF. CDR3 sequence (DNA): TGTGCCAGCAGCTCGGCCGGGTCCGGGACAGAAGAATTT. J is TRBJ1-3 and V is TRBV5-1; 7 positions agree with TRBD1. The CDR3 covers 13 residues. Germline V gene lookup returns CDR1 SGHRS and CDR2 YFSETQ. Full variable domain (remainder filled in from reference TRBV5-1 and TRBJ1-3): KAGVTQTPRYLIKTRGQQVTLSCSPISGHRSVSWYQQTPGQGLQFLFEYFSETQRNKGNFPGRFSGRQFSNSRSEMNVSTLELGDSALYLCASSSAGSGTEEFGEGSWLTVV.

Only one count was recorded for this clone. This sequence joins TRBV28 and TRBJ1-4, with unresolved D. There are 15 residues in the CDR3. Trimming removed 5 bases from V and 7 bases from J, with 17 bases in between. CDR1 is MDHEN, CDR2 SYDVKM, per germline. CDR3: CASSSPRGWAEKLFF. The CDR3 coding sequence is TGTGCCAGCAGTAGCCCACGGGGTTGGGCTGAAAAACTGTTTTTT.

V gene TRBV7-2 combines with J gene TRBJ2-1, with TRBD2 matching 14 bases. The germline V gene encodes CDR1 SGHTA and CDR2 FQGNSA. After removal of 5 bases from V and 10 bases from J, the junction contained 16 bases not matched to a gene. CDR3 length: 18 amino acids. The CDR3 loop is CASSPGFPGTSGSLEQFF. In DNA form, the CDR3 reads TGTGCCAGCAGCCCCGGGTTTCCGGGGACTAGCGGGAGTCTCGAGCAGTTCTTC.

The V call is TRBV2, the J call TRBJ1-1, with a possible D match to TRBD1 (5 bases). This CDR3 region has 13 residues. Germline assignment: CDR1 SNHLY and CDR2 FYNNEI. Between the trimmed V and J ends, which lost 8 bases and 3 bases, there was a span of 13 bases. The CDR3 protein is CASQGGRDTEAFF. CDR3 DNA: TGTGCCAGCCAGGGAGGAAGAGACACTGAAGCTTTCTTT. Full variable domain (missing parts from reference TRBV2 and TRBJ1-1): EPEVTQTPSHQVTQMGQEVILRCVPISNHLYFYWYRQILGQKVEFLVSFYNNEISEKSEIFDDQFSVERPDGSNFTLKIRSTKLEDSAMYFCASQGGRDTEAFFGQGTRLTVV.

The chain employs TRBV10-3 and TRBJ2-5; the D gene is possibly TRBD1 (6 bases). The CDR3 contains 14 residues. V was pared by 0 bases and J by 5 bases, with 10 bases between. Germline V gene sequence: CDR1 ENHRY, CDR2 SYGVKD. The CDR3 region is CAISESQGWETQYF. The DNA of the CDR3 is TGTGCCATCAGTGAGTCTCAGGGGTGGGAGACCCAGTACTTC.

This chain connects TRBV27 to TRBJ2-5; 11 nucleotides line up with TRBD2. Germline values: CDR1 MNHEY, CDR2 SMNVEV (reference sequence). V shed 6 bases, J shed 3 bases, and the junction held 9 bases outside the gene matches. This CDR3 region has 16 residues. Here the CDR3 DNA reads TGTGCCAGCAGGGACCTAGCGGGGGGCGGAAAAGAGACCCAGTACTTC. Translation: CASRDLAGGGKETQYF.

The chain couples TRBV29-1 to TRBJ1-5, with D tentatively TRBD1 (5 bases). Germline loops: CDR1 SQVTM, CDR2 ANQGSEA. This CDR3 is built from 16 residues. Trimming removed 6 bases at V and 5 bases at J, with 23 bases between. Here the CDR3 reads CSVAVGGGGSYQPQHF. In DNA form, the CDR3 reads TGCAGCGTGGCCGTTGGGGGAGGCGGATCTTATCAGCCCCAGCATTTT.

The V gene is TRBV4-1, the J gene TRBJ1-2; unclear D gene. Germline assignment: CDR1 MGHRA and CDR2 YSYEKL. Trimming removed 0 bases at V and 6 bases at J, with 20 bases between. The CDR3 extends over 17 amino acids. The CDR3 nucleotides read TGCGCCAGCAGCCAAGATGGAGGCAGAAATGGTTGGGATGGCTACACCTTC. It translates to CASSQDGGRNGWDGYTF.

V and J are TRBV27 and TRBJ2-7, with D perhaps matching TRBD1 (6 bases). Trimming cost V 6 bases and J 5 bases, with 17 bases left between them. The V gene's germline CDR1 is MNHEY and CDR2 SMNVEV (reference sequence). There are 14 residues in the CDR3. The CDR3 reads CASRQQGWGDEQYF. CDR3 nucleotides: TGTGCCAGCAGGCAACAGGGTTGGGGAGACGAGCAGTACTTC.

The chain has TRBV4-2 and TRBJ2-1, with TRBD2 matching 9 bases. Germline V CDR1 and CDR2: LGHNA, YNFKEQ. The trim removed 8 bases at V and 5 bases at J, leaving 10 bases unmatched. The CDR3 extends over 15 amino acids. The CDR3: CASALVAGGHNEQFF. DNA for the CDR3: TGTGCCAGCGCCCTGGTGGCGGGAGGGCACAATGAGCAGTTCTTC.

The CDR3 DNA sequence: TGTGCCACCAGCAGGGCTAGCGGGAGGGGTGAGCAGTTCTTC. Its translation is CATSRASGRGEQFF. V usage is TRBV15 and J usage is TRBJ2-1; 12 bases map to TRBD2. V shed 3 bases and J 9 bases; nucleotides not matched to a gene: 3. Germline CDR1 LNHNV, CDR2 YYDKDF (reference sequence). This CDR3 has 14 amino acids.

The chain couples TRBV7-2 to TRBJ2-7, with 13 positions matching TRBD2. Germline V CDR1 and CDR2: SGHTA, FQGNSA. V gave up 2 bases and J gave up 6 bases; unmatched junction bases: 10. This CDR3 has 17 residues. CDR3 region: CASSLYTPGLAGTEQYF. CDR3 nucleotides: TGTGCCAGCAGCTTATATACCCCGGGACTAGCGGGAACCGAGCAGTACTTC.

The V and J genes are TRBV9 and TRBJ1-2; a weak D match, TRBD1 (5 bases). The CDR3 totals 13 residues. The V end lost 2 bases, the J end lost 3 bases, and 8 bases lay between the germline ends. CDR1 SGDLS and CDR2 YYNGEE come from the germline V gene. The CDR3 here is CASSVGQDYGYTF. In nucleotides, the CDR3 is TGTGCCAGCAGCGTGGGGCAGGACTATGGCTACACCTTC.

The V call is TRBV9, the J call TRBJ1-3; no clear D. Trimming took 0 bases from V and 2 from J, leaving 12 bases between them. Per germline, CDR1 SGDLS and CDR2 YYNGEE. The length of the CDR3 is 16 residues. CDR3 residues: CASSVGQTITGNTIYF. CDR3 coding DNA: TGTGCCAGCAGCGTAGGGCAGACAATAACTGGAAACACCATATATTTT.

Worth noting for this clone: Other DNA sequences in this specimen translate into the identical CDR3. As DNA, the CDR3 is TGTGCCAGCAGTTTTAGGGGAGAGACCCAGTACTTC. Amino acid sequence: CASSFRGETQYF. The chain uses TRBV27 and TRBJ2-5; a weak D match, TRBD1 (5 bases). V lost 3 bases to trimming and J lost 4 bases, with 6 bases between them. Per germline, CDR1 MNHEY and CDR2 SMNVEV (reference sequence). This CDR3 region has 12 residues.